This T cell receptor beta chain appears in the sequencing data of a study of beta chain features in type 1 diabetes. CD45RO/CCR7/CD25/CD127/CD95/CD27 sorting isolated CD4+ naive, central memory, regulatory and stem cell-like memory cells. CDR3 length: 16 amino acids. Germline CDR1 and CDR2: LGHNT and FRNRAP. V was pared by 5 bases and J by 1 base, with 4 bases of the junction left unmatched. Whole-study results and caveats: Shorter templates might be favored by PCR, and equally so in patients and in controls. VDJ junctions in type 1 diabetes patients carried more deletions and fewer insertions.

The investigators reverse transcribed all of the isolated RNA, so they sequenced expressed TCRB transcripts. Naive, central memory and regulatory T cell samples averaged around 3.5 million immunoSEQ reads each. This table comes from immunoSEQ multiplex PCR, and its TCRdb copy is limited to in-frame clones, with some not included. The sample lists about 230,000 clones, about 9.3% occurring once. This clone occurred once. Its specificity is not known. The TCR comes from a woman in her late teens or twenties in good health. The rearrangement uses TRBV12-5 and TRBJ2-1; 11 nucleotides line up with TRBD2. Sequenced: naive CD4+ T cells from blood. CDR3 amino acids: CASGPGTSGSYNEQFF. The DNA of the CDR3 is TGTGCTAGTGGTCCCGGGACTAGCGGATCCTACAATGAGCAGTTCTTC. Complete variable domain (other parts from reference TRBV12-5 and TRBJ2-1): DARVTQTPRHKVTEMGQEVTMRCQPILGHNTVFWYRQTMMQGLELLAYFRNRAPLDDSGMPKDRFSAEMPDATLATLKIQPSEPRDSAVYFCASGPGTSGSYNEQFFGPGTRLTVL.